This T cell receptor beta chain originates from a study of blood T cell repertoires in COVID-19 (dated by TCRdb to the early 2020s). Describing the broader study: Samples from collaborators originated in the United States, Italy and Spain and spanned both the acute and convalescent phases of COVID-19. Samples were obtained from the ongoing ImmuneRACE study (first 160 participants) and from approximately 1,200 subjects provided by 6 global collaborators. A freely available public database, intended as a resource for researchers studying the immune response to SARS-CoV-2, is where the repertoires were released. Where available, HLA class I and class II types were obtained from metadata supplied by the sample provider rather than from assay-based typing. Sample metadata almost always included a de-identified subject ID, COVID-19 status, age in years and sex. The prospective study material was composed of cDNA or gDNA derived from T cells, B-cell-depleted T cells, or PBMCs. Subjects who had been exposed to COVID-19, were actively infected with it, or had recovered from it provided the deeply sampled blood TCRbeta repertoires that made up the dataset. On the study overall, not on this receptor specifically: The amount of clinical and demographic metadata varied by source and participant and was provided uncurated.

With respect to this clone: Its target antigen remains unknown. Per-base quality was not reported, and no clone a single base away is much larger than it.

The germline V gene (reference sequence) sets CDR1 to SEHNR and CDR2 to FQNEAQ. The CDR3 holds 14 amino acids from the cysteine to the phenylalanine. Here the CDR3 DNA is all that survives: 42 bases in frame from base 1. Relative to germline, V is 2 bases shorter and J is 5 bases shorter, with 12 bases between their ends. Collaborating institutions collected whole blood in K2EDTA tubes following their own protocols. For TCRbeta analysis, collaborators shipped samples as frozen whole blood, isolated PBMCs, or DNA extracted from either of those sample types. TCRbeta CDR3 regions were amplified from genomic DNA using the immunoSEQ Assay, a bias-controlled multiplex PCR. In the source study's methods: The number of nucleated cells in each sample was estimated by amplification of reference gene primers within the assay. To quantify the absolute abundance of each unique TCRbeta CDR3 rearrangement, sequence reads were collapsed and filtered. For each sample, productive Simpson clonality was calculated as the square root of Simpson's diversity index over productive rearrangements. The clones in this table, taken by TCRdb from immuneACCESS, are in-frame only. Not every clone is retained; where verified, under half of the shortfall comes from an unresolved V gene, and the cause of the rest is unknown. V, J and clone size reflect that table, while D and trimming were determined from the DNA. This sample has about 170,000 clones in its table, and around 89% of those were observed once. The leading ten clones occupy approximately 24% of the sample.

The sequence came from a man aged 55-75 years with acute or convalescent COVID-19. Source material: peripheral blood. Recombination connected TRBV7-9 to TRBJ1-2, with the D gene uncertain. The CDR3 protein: CASSLSGTGYGYTF. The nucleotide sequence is TGTGCCAGCAGCTTATCAGGCACGGGATATGGCTACACCTTC.